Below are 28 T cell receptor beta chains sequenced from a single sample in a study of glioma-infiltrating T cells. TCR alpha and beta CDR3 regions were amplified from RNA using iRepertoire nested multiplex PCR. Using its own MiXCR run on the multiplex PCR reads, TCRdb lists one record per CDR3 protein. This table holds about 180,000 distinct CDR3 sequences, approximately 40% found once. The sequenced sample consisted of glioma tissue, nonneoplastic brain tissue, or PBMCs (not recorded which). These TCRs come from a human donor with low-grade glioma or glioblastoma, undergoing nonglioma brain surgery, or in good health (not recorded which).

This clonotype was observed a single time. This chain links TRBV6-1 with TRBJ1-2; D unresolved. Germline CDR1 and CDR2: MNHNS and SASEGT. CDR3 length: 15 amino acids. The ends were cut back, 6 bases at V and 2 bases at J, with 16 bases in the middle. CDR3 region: CASRQKEGRNYGYTF. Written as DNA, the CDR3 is TGTGCCAGCAGGCAAAAGGAAGGGAGGAACTATGGCTACACCTTC.

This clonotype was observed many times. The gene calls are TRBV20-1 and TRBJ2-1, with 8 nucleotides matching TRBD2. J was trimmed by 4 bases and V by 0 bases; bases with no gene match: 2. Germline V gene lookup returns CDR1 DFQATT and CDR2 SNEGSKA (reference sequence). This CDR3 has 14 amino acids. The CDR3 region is CSARDRGGYNEQFF. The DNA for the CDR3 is TGCAGTGCTAGAGATCGGGGGGGATACAATGAGCAGTTCTTC.

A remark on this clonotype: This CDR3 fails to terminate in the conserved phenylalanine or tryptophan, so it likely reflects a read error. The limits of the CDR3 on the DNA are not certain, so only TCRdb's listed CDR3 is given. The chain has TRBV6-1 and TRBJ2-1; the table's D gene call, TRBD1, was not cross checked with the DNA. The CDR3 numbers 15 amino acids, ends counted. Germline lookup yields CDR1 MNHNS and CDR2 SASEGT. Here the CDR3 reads CASSELGLPYNELFS.

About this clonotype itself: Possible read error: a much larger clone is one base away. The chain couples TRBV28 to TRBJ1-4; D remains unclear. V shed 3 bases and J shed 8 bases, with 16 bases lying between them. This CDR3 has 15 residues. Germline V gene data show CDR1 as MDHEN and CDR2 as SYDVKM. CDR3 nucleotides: TGTGCCAGCAGTTTGGCGAAAGGGTGGCAAGAAAAACTGTTTTTT. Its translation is CASSLAKGWQEKLFF.

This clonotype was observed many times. The CDR3 DNA is TGTGCCACCAGCAGGTGGACAGGAACCGAGACCCAGTACTTC. Translating it yields CATSRWTGTETQYF. The chain has TRBV15 and TRBJ2-5, with 7 bases aligning to TRBD1. This CDR3 spans 14 amino acids. CDR1 LNHNV and CDR2 YYDKDF come from the germline V gene (reference sequence). J lost 5 bases, V lost 3 bases, and 6 bases had no gene match. The variable domain in full, completed from reference TRBV15 and TRBJ2-5, reads DAMVIQNPRYQVTQFGKPVTLSCSQTLNHNVMYWYQQKSSQAPKLLFHYYDKDFNNEADTPDNFQSRRPNTSFCFLDIRSPGLGDTAMYLCATSRWTGTETQYFGPGTRLLVL.

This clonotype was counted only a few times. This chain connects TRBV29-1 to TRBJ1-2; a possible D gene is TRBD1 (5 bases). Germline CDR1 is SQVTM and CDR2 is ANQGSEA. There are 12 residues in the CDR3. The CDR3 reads CGYGGTNYGYTF. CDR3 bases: TGCGGTTATGGGGGTACTAACTATGGCTACACCTTC.

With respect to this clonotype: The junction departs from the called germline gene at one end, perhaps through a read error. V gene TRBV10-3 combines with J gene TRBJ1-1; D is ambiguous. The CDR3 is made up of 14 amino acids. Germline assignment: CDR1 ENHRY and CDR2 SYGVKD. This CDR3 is CAISEFPSNTAAFF. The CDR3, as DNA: TGTGCCATCAGTGAGTTCCCCTCGAACACTGCAGCTTTCTTT.

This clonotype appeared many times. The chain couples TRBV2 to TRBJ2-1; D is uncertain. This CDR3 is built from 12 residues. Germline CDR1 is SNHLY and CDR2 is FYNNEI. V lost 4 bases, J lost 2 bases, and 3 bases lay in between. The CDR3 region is CASSGAYNEQFF. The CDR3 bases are TGTGCCAGCAGTGGTGCCTACAATGAGCAGTTCTTC.

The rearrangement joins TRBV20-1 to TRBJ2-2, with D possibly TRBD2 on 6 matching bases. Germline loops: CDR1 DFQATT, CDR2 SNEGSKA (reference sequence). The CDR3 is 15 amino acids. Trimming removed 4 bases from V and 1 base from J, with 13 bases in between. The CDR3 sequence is CSAKGGRGNTGELFF. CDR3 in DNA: TGCAGTGCTAAGGGAGGCAGAGGGAACACCGGGGAGCTGTTTTTT.

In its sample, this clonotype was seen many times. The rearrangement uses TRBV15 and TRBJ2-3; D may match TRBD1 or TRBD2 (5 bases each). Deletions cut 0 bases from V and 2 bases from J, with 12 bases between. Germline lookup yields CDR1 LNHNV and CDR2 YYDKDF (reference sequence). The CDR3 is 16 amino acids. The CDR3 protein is CATSRERWGTTDTQYF. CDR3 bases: TGTGCCACCAGCAGAGAGCGGTGGGGGACCACAGATACGCAGTATTTT.

This CDR3 reads CATSDTQETQYF. The CDR3 region has the DNA TGTGCCACCAGCGACACTCAAGAGACCCAGTACTTC. The rearrangement uses TRBV24-1 and TRBJ2-5; D not resolved. The CDR3 is 12 amino acids. Per the germline V gene, CDR1 is KGHDR and CDR2 is SFDVKD. V was trimmed by 7 bases and J by 2 bases, leaving 7 bases between them.

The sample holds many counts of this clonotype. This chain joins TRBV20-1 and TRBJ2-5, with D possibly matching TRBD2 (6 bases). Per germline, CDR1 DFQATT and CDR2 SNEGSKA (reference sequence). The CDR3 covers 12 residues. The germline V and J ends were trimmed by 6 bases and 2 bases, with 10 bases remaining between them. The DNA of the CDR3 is TGCAGTGCCGGGACTGAGCAAGAGACCCAGTACTTC. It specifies CSAGTEQETQYF.

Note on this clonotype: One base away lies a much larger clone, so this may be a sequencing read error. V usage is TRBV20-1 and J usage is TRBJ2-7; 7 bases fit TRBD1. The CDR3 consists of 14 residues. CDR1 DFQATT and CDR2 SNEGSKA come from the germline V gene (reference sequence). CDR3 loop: CRASGAQGNYEQYF. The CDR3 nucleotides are TGCAGAGCTAGTGGGGCACAGGGGAACTACGAGCAGTACTTC.

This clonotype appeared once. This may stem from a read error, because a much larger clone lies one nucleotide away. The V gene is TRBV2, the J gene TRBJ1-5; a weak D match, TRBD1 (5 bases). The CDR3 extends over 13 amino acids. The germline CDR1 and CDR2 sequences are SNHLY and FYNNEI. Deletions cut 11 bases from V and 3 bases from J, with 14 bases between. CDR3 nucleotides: TGTGCCGCGACGACAGAAGACAATCAGCCCCAGCATTTT. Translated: CAATTEDNQPQHF.

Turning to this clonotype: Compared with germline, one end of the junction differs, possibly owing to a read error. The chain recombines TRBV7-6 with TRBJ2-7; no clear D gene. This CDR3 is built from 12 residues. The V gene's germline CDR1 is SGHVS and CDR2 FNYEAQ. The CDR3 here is CARSLVGYEQYF. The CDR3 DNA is TGTGCCAGGAGCTTAGTCGGGTACGAGCAGTACTTC.

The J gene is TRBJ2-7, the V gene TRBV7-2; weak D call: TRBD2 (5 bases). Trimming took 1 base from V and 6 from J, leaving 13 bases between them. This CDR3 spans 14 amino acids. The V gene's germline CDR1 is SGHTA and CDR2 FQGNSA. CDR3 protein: CASSLGRLALEQYF. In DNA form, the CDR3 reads TGTGCCAGCAGCTTAGGGCGTCTAGCCCTCGAGCAGTACTTC.

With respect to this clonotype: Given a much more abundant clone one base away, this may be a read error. The CDR3 region is CASSMGGSYNDQFF. The CDR3 bases are TGTGCCAGTAGTATGGGGGGGTCCTACAATGATCAGTTCTTC. The chain recombines TRBV19 with TRBJ2-5; TRBD2 matches at 7 bases. The DNA end lines up better with TRBJ2-1; the J call may be wrong. Looked up from germline, CDR1 is LNHDA and CDR2 is SQIVND (reference sequence). The CDR3 runs to 14 residues.

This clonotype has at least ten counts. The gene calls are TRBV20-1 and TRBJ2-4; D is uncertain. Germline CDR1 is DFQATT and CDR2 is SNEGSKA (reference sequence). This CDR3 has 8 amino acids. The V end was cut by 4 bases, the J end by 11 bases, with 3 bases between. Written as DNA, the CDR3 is TGCAGTGCTAAAGTTCAGTACTTC. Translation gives CSAKVQYF.

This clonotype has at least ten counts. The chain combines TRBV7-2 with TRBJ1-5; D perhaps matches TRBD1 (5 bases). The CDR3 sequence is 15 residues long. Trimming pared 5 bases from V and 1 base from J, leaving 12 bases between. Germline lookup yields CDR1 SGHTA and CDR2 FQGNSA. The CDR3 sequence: CASSRTSLSNQPQHF. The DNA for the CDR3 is TGTGCCAGCAGCCGGACATCCCTGAGCAATCAGCCCCAGCATTTT. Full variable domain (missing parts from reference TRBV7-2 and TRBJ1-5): GAGVSQSPSNKVTEKGKDVELRCDPISGHTALYWYRQSLGQGLEFLIYFQGNSAPDKSGLPSDRFSAERTGGSVSTLTIQRTQQEDSAVYLCASSRTSLSNQPQHFGDGTRLSIL.

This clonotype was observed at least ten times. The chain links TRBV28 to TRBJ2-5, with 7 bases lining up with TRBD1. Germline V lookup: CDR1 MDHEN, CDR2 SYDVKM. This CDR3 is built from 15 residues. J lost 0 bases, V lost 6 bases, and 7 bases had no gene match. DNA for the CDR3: TGTGCCAGCAGCCCCGGGACAGCGTACCAAGAGACCCAGTACTTC. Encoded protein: CASSPGTAYQETQYF. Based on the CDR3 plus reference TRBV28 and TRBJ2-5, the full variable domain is DVKVTQSSRYLVKRTGEKVFLECVQDMDHENMFWYRQDPGLGLRLIYFSYDVKMKEKGDIPEGYSVSREKKERFSLILESASTNQTSMYLCASSPGTAYQETQYFGPGTRLLVL.

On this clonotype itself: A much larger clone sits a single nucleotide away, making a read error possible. Written as DNA, the CDR3 is TGTGCCATCAGTGACCATTGGGGCACAGATACGCAGTATTTT. Its translation is CAISDHWGTDTQYF. J is TRBJ2-3 and V is TRBV10-3, with D unresolved. Trimming shortened V by 3 bases and J by 1 base, and 8 bases separated the two germline ends. Germline-derived CDR1 and CDR2 are ENHRY and SYGVKD. The CDR3 sequence is 14 residues long.

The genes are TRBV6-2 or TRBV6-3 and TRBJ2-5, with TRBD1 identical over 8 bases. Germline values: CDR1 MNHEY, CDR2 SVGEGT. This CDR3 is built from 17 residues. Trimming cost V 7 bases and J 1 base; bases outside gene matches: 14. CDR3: CASTDGQGGRFQETQYF. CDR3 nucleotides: TGTGCCAGCACGGACGGACAGGGCGGGCGGTTCCAAGAGACCCAGTACTTC.

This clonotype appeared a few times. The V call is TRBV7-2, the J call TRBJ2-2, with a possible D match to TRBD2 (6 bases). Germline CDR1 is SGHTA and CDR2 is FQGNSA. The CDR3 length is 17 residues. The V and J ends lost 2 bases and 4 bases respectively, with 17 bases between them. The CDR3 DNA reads TGTGCCAGCAGCTTATCCGGCTACGGGAGCGGCACCGGGGAGCTGTTTTTT. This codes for CASSLSGYGSGTGELFF.

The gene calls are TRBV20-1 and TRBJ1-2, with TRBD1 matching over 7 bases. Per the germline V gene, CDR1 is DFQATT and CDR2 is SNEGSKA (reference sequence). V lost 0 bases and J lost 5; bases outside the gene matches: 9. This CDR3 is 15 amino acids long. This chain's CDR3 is CSARDDRVLEYGYTF. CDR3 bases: TGCAGTGCTAGAGATGACAGGGTATTGGAATATGGCTACACCTTC.

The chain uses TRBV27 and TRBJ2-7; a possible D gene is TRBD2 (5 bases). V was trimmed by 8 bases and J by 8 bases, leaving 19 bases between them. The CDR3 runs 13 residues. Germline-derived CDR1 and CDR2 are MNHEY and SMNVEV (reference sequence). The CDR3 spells CASSKGVEDKQYF. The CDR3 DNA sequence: TGTGCCAGCTCGAAGGGAGTAGAAGACAAGCAGTACTTC.

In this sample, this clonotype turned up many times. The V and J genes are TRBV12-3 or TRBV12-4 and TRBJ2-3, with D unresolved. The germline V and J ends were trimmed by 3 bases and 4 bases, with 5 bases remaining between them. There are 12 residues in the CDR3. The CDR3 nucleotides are TGTGCCAGCAGTTTTTATCCAGATACGCAGTATTTT. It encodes CASSFYPDTQYF.

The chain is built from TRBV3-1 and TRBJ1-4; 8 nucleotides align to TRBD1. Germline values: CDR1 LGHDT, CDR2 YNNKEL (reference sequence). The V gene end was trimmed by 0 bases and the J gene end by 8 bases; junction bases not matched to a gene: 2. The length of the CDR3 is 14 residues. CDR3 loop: CASSQDDRGEKLFF. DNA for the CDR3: TGTGCCAGCAGCCAAGATGACAGGGGCGAAAAACTGTTTTTT.

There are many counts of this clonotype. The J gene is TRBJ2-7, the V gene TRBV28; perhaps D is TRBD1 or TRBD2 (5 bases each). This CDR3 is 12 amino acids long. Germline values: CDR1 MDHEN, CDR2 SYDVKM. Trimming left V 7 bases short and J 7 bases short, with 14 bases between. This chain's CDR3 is CASTTGAWEQYF. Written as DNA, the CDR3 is TGTGCCAGCACGACCGGGGCTTGGGAGCAGTACTTC.